Listed below are T cell receptor beta chains from one sample, sequenced in a study of T cell clusters in autoimmune cytopenias. TCRdb re-called the multiplex PCR reads and shows each CDR3 protein once, DNA omitted. The sample has about 12,000 distinct CDR3 sequences, and its top ten clones hold 20% to 25%. Another study also made use of these data, one on T cell repertoires in aging, cancer and after chemotherapy.

The sequenced sample consisted of peripheral blood. Receptor source: a human donor in good health. The CDR3 runs from the conserved cysteine through the conserved F or W. Fields, in order: CDR3 protein, clone size, V gene, J gene. Not every row has a clone size; where given, it reads once, few, many or a size class.

CASSLWGSLNTEAFF,.,TRBV13,TRBJ1-1
CAWSDRMNSPLHF,medium-sized,TRBV30,TRBJ1-6
CASRLKPRSRRNSPLHF,.,TRBV6-5,TRBJ1-6
CASSPQDSVSYNEQFF,.,TRBV6-5,TRBJ2-1
CASSLAAGLEGYTF,.,TRBV5-6,TRBJ1-2
CSAIAGTDTQYF,.,TRBV20-1,TRBJ2-3
CASSLKGGGPYEQYF,.,TRBV5-6,TRBJ2-7
CASSLFRASGTNTGELFF,.,TRBV5-5,TRBJ2-2
CAWSTGRPDNSPLHF,.,TRBV30,TRBJ1-6
CASRAGLGAPEQFF,.,TRBV6-2/TRBV6-3,TRBJ2-1
CASSLSVGDQPQHF,.,TRBV7-9,TRBJ1-5
CASRSLFTSMGYYGYTF,.,TRBV30,TRBJ1-2
CASSLHPRTGGPFYEQYF,.,TRBV12-3/TRBV12-4,TRBJ2-7
CASSLGDGYTF,.,TRBV7-9,TRBJ1-2
CASSDPRGAGTEAFF,.,TRBV19,TRBJ1-1
CASSRGVHTEAFF,.,TRBV19,TRBJ1-1
CASSSHARGGDTDTQYF,.,TRBV11-3,TRBJ2-3
CAWRRDTSNTGELFF,medium-sized,TRBV30,TRBJ2-2
CASSPFGGSTDTQYF,.,TRBV7-6,TRBJ2-3
CASSEAVGYEQYF,.,TRBV6-1,TRBJ2-7
CATSEGYNTEAFF,.,TRBV15,TRBJ1-1
CASLEKNTGELFF,.,TRBV6-5,TRBJ2-2
CASSLDLAIGNYGYTF,.,TRBV12-3/TRBV12-4,TRBJ1-2
CASSQETGGNSPLHF,.,TRBV4-3,TRBJ1-6
CASSSVGEQFF,.,TRBV6-5,TRBJ2-1
CASSLTGAGTDTQYF,.,TRBV6-5,TRBJ2-3
CSVRPSTDTQYF,medium-sized,TRBV29-1,TRBJ2-3
CASSPTGGFGTGELFF,.,TRBV19,TRBJ2-2
CASSPETGGEQFF,.,TRBV18,TRBJ2-1
CASSFAGDLNTEAFF,.,TRBV7-9,TRBJ1-1
CASSLKYRGTGELFF,.,TRBV27,TRBJ2-2
CASSKSPDQPQHF,.,TRBV19,TRBJ1-5
CASSRPTSGGPYNEQFF,.,TRBV5-4,TRBJ2-1
CARSNGQPHNQPQHF,.,TRBV19,TRBJ1-5
CATSPSISTNEKLFF,.,TRBV15,TRBJ1-4
CASSLQPTTEAFF,.,TRBV12-3/TRBV12-4,TRBJ1-1
CASTQGNSNQPQHF,.,TRBV19,TRBJ1-5
CAWSWGGTGSYEQYF,.,TRBV30,TRBJ2-7
CAWGQGETQYF,medium-sized,TRBV30,TRBJ2-5
CASSLDPTATNEKLFF,.,TRBV11-3,TRBJ1-4
CASSSTTGGDEQFF,.,TRBV12-3/TRBV12-4,TRBJ2-1
CAWRIVGYTEAFF,.,TRBV30,TRBJ1-1
CASSLRDRDTQYF,.,TRBV12-3/TRBV12-4,TRBJ2-3
CASSTGTVEKLFF,.,TRBV19,TRBJ1-4
CASSPRGAGGPETQYF,.,TRBV19,TRBJ2-5
CASSMRWTGNRYSGANVLTF,.,TRBV6-1,TRBJ2-6
CASSFTTFGVETQYF,.,TRBV6-5,TRBJ2-5
CASSPRRGEDYGYTF,.,TRBV11-3,TRBJ1-2
CASSPSTSYNEQFF,.,TRBV18,TRBJ2-1
CASSIGEHDEQFF,.,TRBV19,TRBJ2-1
CAWSEGAPSTDTQYF,.,TRBV30,TRBJ2-3
CASRKSSVPEAFF,.,TRBV6-5,TRBJ1-1
CAISVDRGGYTF,.,TRBV10-3,TRBJ1-2
CASSMRQGAPQNEQYF,.,TRBV12-3/TRBV12-4,TRBJ2-7
CASGGPLSEKLFF,.,TRBV12-5,TRBJ1-4
CASSPIQAAYTGELFF,.,TRBV5-6,TRBJ2-2
CASRGPSQETQYF,.,TRBV12-3/TRBV12-4,TRBJ2-5
CASGGAGTNEQFF,.,TRBV19,TRBJ2-1